Listed here are 6 T cell receptor beta chains from one sample, sequenced in a study of CD8 T cells in ankylosing spondylitis (dated by TCRdb to about 2017). The library was produced with 5' RACE. Data came from an Illumina HiSeq 2500. Using fastp trimming at Q25 and MiXCR clonotype assembly, TCRdb reanalyzed the public sequencing data and kept in-frame beta chains. Rows with one shared CDR3 protein collapse into an entry with the most common genes and DNA. The sample records some 30,000 distinct CDR3 sequences, about 7% of which are singletons. About 10% of the sample belongs to the ten largest clones. The sample consisted of blood, either unsorted or a sorted T cell fraction (not recorded which). The receptor source for this set is a male donor with ankylosing spondylitis or in good health (not recorded which).

The V and J genes are TRBV18 and TRBJ2-1, with 9 bases identical to TRBD1. Germline lookup yields CDR1 KGHSH and CDR2 LQKENI. J lost 10 bases, V lost 1 base, and 5 bases had no gene match. CDR3 length: 14 amino acids. The CDR3 reads CASSPRTGEKEQFF. The CDR3 nucleotides are TGTGCCAGCTCACCACGGACAGGGGAGAAAGAGCAGTTCTTC.

The CDR3 nucleotides read TGCGCCAGCAGTCAAATTCAGGTGTACCAGCCCCAGCATTTT. It encodes CASSQIQVYQPQHF. The rearrangement joins TRBV23-1 to TRBJ1-5; D is uncertain. TRBV23-1 is annotated as an ORF whose role is uncertain. The CDR3 extends over 14 amino acids. Trimming took off 2 bases at V and 7 bases at J, with 12 bases between the two ends.

This clonotype appeared many times. The rearrangement joins TRBV5-1 to TRBJ1-5; 8 positions agree with TRBD1. V lost 2 bases, J lost 5 bases, and 3 bases stayed unmatched. The CDR3 covers 14 residues. Per germline, CDR1 SGHRS and CDR2 YFSETQ. In DNA, the CDR3 is TGCGCCAGCAGCTTCACAGGGGGGGATCAGCCCCAGCATTTT. Protein sequence: CASSFTGGDQPQHF.

This clonotype was seen ten or more times. The genes are TRBV3-1 and TRBJ1-1, with 7 positions matching TRBD1. This CDR3 has 15 residues. Germline V CDR1 and CDR2: LGHDT, YNNKEL (reference sequence). V dropped 2 bases and J dropped 10; count of bases not matched to a gene: 13. The CDR3 reads CASSQQDRVVGGAFF. The CDR3 coding sequence is TGTGCCAGCAGCCAACAAGACAGGGTCGTGGGGGGAGCTTTCTTT.

CDR3 coding DNA: TGTGCCAGCAGTCTCACCGGGACAAGGCCTGGGGATGAGCAGTTCTTC. Its translation: CASSLTGTRPGDEQFF. The rearrangement joins TRBV12-3 or TRBV12-4 to TRBJ2-1, with D perhaps matching TRBD1 (6 bases). The CDR3 has 16 residues. Between the trimmed V and J ends, which lost 5 bases and 8 bases, there was a span of 22 bases.

Many counts were recorded for this clonotype. The chain uses TRBV2 and TRBJ1-2; 7 nucleotides line up with TRBD1. V gave up 6 bases and J gave up 5 bases; unmatched junction bases: 9. The CDR3 runs 14 residues. Germline CDR1 SNHLY, CDR2 FYNNEI. CDR3 loop: CASRGQVRSYGYTF. The CDR3 bases are TGTGCCAGCAGAGGACAGGTGCGCAGTTATGGCTACACCTTC.